The rows below give T cell receptor beta chains drawn from one sample of a study of cytomegalovirus exposure and HLA in healthy donors. Clones were read by immunoSEQ multiplex PCR, and TCRdb kept only the in-frame ones, dropping some. Among about 220,000 clones, 70% to 80% were seen once, and the ten largest hold 1.8%. Sequenced sample: PBMCs. The receptor source for this set is a woman aged 25 to 39 in good health and CMV-seronegative. CDR3s include the opening cysteine and the closing phenylalanine or tryptophan. The D gene is left open where the match is weak. Clone sizes are given selectively: once, few, many, or a class where the clone is expanded.

>TRBV9|TRBD2|-|TRBJ2-6
CASSVVGTNSGANVLTF
TGTGCCAGCAGCGTAGTCGGGACTAACTCTGGGGCCAACGTCCTGACTTTC
>TRBV6-6|TRBD1|-|TRBJ1-5
CASSTGTGARQPQHF
TGTGCCAGCAGTACCGGGACAGGGGCCCGACAGCCCCAGCATTTT
>TRBV6-5|-|-|TRBJ1-1
CASSYPGLAGDTEAFF
TGTGCCAGCAGTTACCCGGGGCTTGCAGGGGACACTGAAGCTTTCTTT
>TRBV11-3|-|-|TRBJ1-3
CASSIGPASGNTIYF
TGTGCCAGCAGCATAGGGCCTGCCTCTGGAAACACCATATATTTT
>TRBV10-1|TRBD1|-|TRBJ1-1
CASSESGTGFFF
TGCGCCAGCAGCGAATCCGGGACAGGTTTTTTCTTT
>TRBV6-1|-|-|TRBJ1-4
CASSEVGGLQGEKLFF
TGTGCCAGCAGTGAAGTGGGGGGGCTCCAGGGTGAAAAACTGTTTTTT
>TRBV30|-|-|TRBJ1-1
CAWNRQNTEAFF
TGTGCCTGGAATAGACAGAACACTGAAGCTTTCTTT
>TRBV5-8|TRBD2|-|TRBJ2-4
CASSSTGVLAGLNIQYF
TGTGCCAGCAGCTCAACGGGTGTACTAGCGGGGTTAAACATTCAGTACTTC
>TRBV21-1|-|few|TRBJ2-7
CARERDRTYYEQYF
TGTGCCAGAGAACGGGACAGGACGTACTACGAGCAGTACTTC
>TRBV7-9|-|-|TRBJ1-1
CASYRQVNTEAFF
TGTGCCAGCTACCGACAGGTGAACACTGAAGCTTTCTTT
>TRBV19|TRBD1|once|TRBJ2-3
CASSHRGKQTDTQYF
TGTGCCAGTAGCCACAGGGGGAAACAAACAGATACGCAGTATTTT
>TRBV11-2|TRBD2|-|TRBJ2-3
CASSLTDSGLAGGWLYF
TGTGCCAGCAGCTTAACAGATTCGGGACTAGCGGGGGGATGGCTGTATTTT
>TRBV7-9|-|-|TRBJ2-7
CASSRGRAIFSYEQYF
TGTGCCAGCAGCAGGGGCAGGGCGATCTTCTCCTACGAGCAGTACTTC
>TRBV11-3|-|-|TRBJ1-4
CASSLLGESEEKLFF
TGTGCCAGCAGCCTGCTTGGGGAGTCGGAAGAAAAACTGTTTTTT
>TRBV19|-|-|TRBJ2-3
CASSVGGAAGDTQYF
TGTGCCAGTAGTGTGGGGGGGGCCGCCGGGGATACGCAGTATTTC
>TRBV2|-|-|TRBJ1-1
CASTPMMSVTVEAFF
TGTGCCAGCACCCCGATGATGTCCGTAACTGTTGAAGCTTTCTTT
>TRBV18|-|-|TRBJ1-5
CASSHTGHQPQHF
TGTGCCAGCTCACACACAGGGCATCAGCCCCAGCATTTT
>TRBV4-2|-|-|TRBJ2-7
CASSHLEGEQYF
TGTGCCAGCAGCCACCTCGAGGGCGAGCAGTACTTC
>TRBV7-2|-|-|TRBJ1-1
CASSPRSFGTEAFF
TGTGCCAGCAGCCCCCGGAGCTTCGGGACTGAAGCTTTCTTT
>TRBV6-5|-|-|TRBJ1-1
CASSYLRMNTEAFF
TGTGCCAGCAGTTACCTGCGCATGAACACTGAAGCTTTCTTT
>TRBV5-5|TRBD1|-|TRBJ2-1
CASSWSGGYNEQFF
TGTGCCAGCAGCTGGTCAGGGGGCTACAATGAGCAGTTCTTC
>TRBV5-5|TRBD1|-|TRBJ2-5
CASSLSGGWETQYF
TGTGCCAGCAGCTTGTCAGGGGGCTGGGAGACCCAGTACTTC
>TRBV19|TRBD1|-|TRBJ2-4
CASSGQGAPPKNIQYF
TGTGCCAGTAGTGGACAGGGGGCTCCCCCCAAAAACATTCAGTACTTC
>TRBV9|-|-|TRBJ2-5
CASSVETGLWGTQYF
TGTGCCAGCAGCGTAGAAACAGGGTTGTGGGGGACCCAGTACTTC
>TRBV6-5|TRBD1|once|TRBJ1-1
CASSYRGTGPEAFF
TGTGCCAGCAGTTACCGAGGGACAGGGCCTGAAGCTTTCTTT
>TRBV5-4|TRBD2|-|TRBJ2-5
CASSSPASGQETQYF
TGTGCCAGCAGCTCCCCGGCTAGCGGCCAAGAGACCCAGTACTTC
>TRBV30|-|-|TRBJ1-6
CAWKPDSNYNSPLHF
TGTGCCTGGAAGCCCGACAGTAACTATAATTCACCCCTCCACTTT
>TRBV9|-|-|TRBJ2-7
CASSQIDGLSEQYF
TGTGCCAGCAGCCAAATAGACGGGTTGAGCGAGCAGTACTTC
>TRBV7-3|-|-|TRBJ1-1
CASSSAVNTEAFF
TGTGCTAGCAGCTCGGCGGTGAACACTGAAGCTTTCTTT
>TRBV11-2|TRBD1|-|TRBJ2-3
CASSLDWGQGVVPTDTQYF
TGTGCCAGCAGCTTAGATTGGGGACAGGGGGTCGTACCCACAGATACGCAGTATTTT
>TRBV4-1|TRBD2|few|TRBJ2-3
CASSQVLAGGNTQYF
TGCGCCAGCAGCCAAGTACTAGCGGGGGGAAATACGCAGTATTTT
>TRBV11-2|-|-|TRBJ2-1
CASRDLRGEGFYNEQFF
TGTGCCAGCAGAGATTTAAGGGGGGAGGGGTTCTACAATGAGCAGTTCTTC
>TRBV7-3|-|-|TRBJ2-2
CASSLSGGDTGELFF
TGTGCCAGCAGCTTAAGCGGCGGGGATACCGGGGAGCTGTTTTTT
>TRBV7-2|-|-|TRBJ1-2
CVSSSTGRMLRNYGYTF
TGTGTCAGCAGCTCGACAGGCCGTATGCTAAGGAACTATGGCTACACCTTC
>TRBV15|TRBD2|-|TRBJ2-7
CATSIGGAGVEQYF
TGTGCCACCAGCATCGGGGGGGCCGGAGTCGAGCAGTACTTC
>TRBV2|TRBD2|-|TRBJ2-2
CASIQLASGTGGGELFF
TGTGCCAGCATCCAGCTGGCTAGCGGGACCGGGGGCGGGGAGCTGTTTTTT
>TRBV11-1|-|-|TRBJ2-5
CASSRDFQETQYF
TGTGCCAGCAGCAGGGACTTCCAAGAGACCCAGTACTTC
>TRBV9|-|-|TRBJ2-3
CASSVASSLLTDTQYF
TGTGCCAGCAGCGTAGCGAGCTCTCTCCTCACAGATACGCAGTATTTT
>TRBV6-6|-|-|TRBJ2-1
CASRPQVDSYNEQFF
TGTGCCAGCAGGCCACAGGTAGACTCCTACAATGAGCAGTTCTTC
>TRBV6-1|-|-|TRBJ1-2
CASRVTQGFYGYTF
TGTGCCAGCAGAGTAACCCAGGGTTTCTATGGCTACACCTTC
>TRBV4-1|-|-|TRBJ2-4
CASSLVHGRNIQYF
TGCGCCAGCAGCCTTGTTCACGGTCGGAACATTCAGTACTTC
>TRBV2|TRBD1|few|TRBJ1-6
CATGGDNNSPLHF
TGTGCCACAGGGGGCGATAATAATTCACCCCTCCACTTT
>TRBV28|TRBD1|few|TRBJ1-1
CASSLDRDTEAFF
TGTGCCAGCAGTTTAGACAGGGACACTGAAGCTTTCTTT
>TRBV5-1|-|-|TRBJ2-1
CASSPQEGEQFF
TGCGCCAGCAGCCCCCAGGAGGGTGAGCAGTTCTTC